The 29 T cell receptor beta chains below were found in one sample sequenced in a study of TIL therapy for anti-PD-1-resistant metastatic lung cancer. The libraries were made with immunoSEQ v3. Using immunoSEQ multiplex PCR, the repertoire was profiled, and TCRdb retains in-frame clones only, with some absent. The data contain tens of thousands of clones, around 85% of them singletons. Time point given: pre-treatment sample, taken before nivolumab and TIL therapy. The sample consisted of blood, taken at baseline. Receptor source: a person between 30 and 80 years old with non-small cell lung cancer.

This chain links TRBV28 with TRBJ1-2, with D tentatively TRBD1 (5 bases). Deletions cut 5 bases from V and 4 bases from J, with 23 bases between. The CDR3 sequence is 17 residues long. Germline V CDR1 and CDR2: MDHEN, SYDVKM. CDR3 protein: CASSPPSQWGRGYGYTF. The DNA for the CDR3 is TGTGCCAGCAGTCCGCCTTCGCAGTGGGGACGGGGCTATGGCTACACCTTC.

A few counts support this clone. The chain couples TRBV27 to TRBJ1-3, with no clear D. The CDR3 runs 15 residues. Looked up from germline, CDR1 is MNHEY and CDR2 is SMNVEV (reference sequence). Trimming pared 0 bases from V and 2 bases from J, leaving 8 bases between. The CDR3 protein is CASSLSRETGNTIYF. The CDR3 DNA reads TGTGCCAGCAGTTTATCGCGGGAGACTGGAAACACCATATATTTT.

The gene calls are TRBV5-1 and TRBJ2-3, with TRBD2 matching over 12 bases. V dropped 4 bases and J dropped 3; count of bases not matched to a gene: 3. The CDR3 has 15 amino acids. Germline V gene data show CDR1 as SGHRS and CDR2 as YFSETQ. The DNA for the CDR3 is TGCGCCAGCAGCACCGGACTAGCGGGAACAGATACGCAGTATTTT. This gives the protein CASSTGLAGTDTQYF. The full variable domain, its missing parts supplied by reference TRBV5-1 and TRBJ2-3, is KAGVTQTPRYLIKTRGQQVTLSCSPISGHRSVSWYQQTPGQGLQFLFEYFSETQRNKGNFPGRFSGRQFSNSRSEMNVSTLELGDSALYLCASSTGLAGTDTQYFGPGTRLTVL.

The sample holds one count of this clone. The chain employs TRBV6-4 and TRBJ2-5; 8 bases align to TRBD2. The germline V gene encodes CDR1 MRHNA and CDR2 SNTAGT. The CDR3 consists of 15 residues. V lost 3 bases, J lost 4 bases, and 7 bases stayed unmatched. In DNA form, the CDR3 reads TGTGCCAGCAGTGAATCGGGGGGGCCCGGAGAGACCCAGTACTTC. It codes for CASSESGGPGETQYF.

The chain has TRBV7-2 and TRBJ1-6; 10 bases match TRBD1. The germline gives CDR1 SGHTA, CDR2 FQGNSA. The trim removed 4 bases at V and 1 base at J, leaving 1 base unmatched. The CDR3 totals 16 residues. The CDR3 protein is CASSWDRGSYNSPLHF. In DNA, the CDR3 is TGTGCCAGCAGCTGGGACAGGGGATCCTATAATTCACCCCTCCACTTT.

In nucleotides, the CDR3 is TGTGCCTGGAGTGCGGCGGGAATCCTCCCTTACAATGAGCAGTTCTTC. Its protein is CAWSAAGILPYNEQFF. The chain recombines TRBV30 with TRBJ2-1, with a weak D call TRBD2 (6 bases). The CDR3 is made up of 16 amino acids. Germline CDR1 reads GTSNPN; CDR2 reads SVGIG (reference sequence). Trimming left V 1 base short and J 4 bases short, with 17 bases between.

CDR3 coding DNA: TGTGCCAGCAACTGGGGGGGTAACACTGAAGCTTTCTTT. This gives the protein CASNWGGNTEAFF. The chain combines TRBV5-6 with TRBJ1-1; possible D gene TRBD1, 5 bases. The CDR3 is 13 amino acids. V was clipped by 6 bases and J by 2 bases, with 11 bases between them. Germline V lookup: CDR1 SGHDT, CDR2 YYEEEE. The entire variable domain, with the rest obtained from reference TRBV5-6 and TRBJ1-1, is as follows: DAGVTQSPTHLIKTRGQQVTLRCSPKSGHDTVSWYQQALGQGPQFIFQYYEEEERQRGNFPDRFSGHQFPNYSSELNVNALLLGDSALYLCASNWGGNTEAFFGQGTRLTVV.

This rearrangement joins TRBV5-4 to TRBJ2-7; 7 bases line up with TRBD1. Trimming removed 0 bases from V and 6 bases from J; junction bases left unmatched: 12. The length of the CDR3 is 16 residues. Germline assignment: CDR1 SGHNT and CDR2 YYREEE (reference sequence). CDR3 sequence reads: CASSLVTGTYPTEQYF. The CDR3 coding sequence is TGTGCCAGCAGCTTGGTGACAGGGACATACCCCACCGAGCAGTACTTC.

The chain links TRBV27 to TRBJ1-6; D uncertain. CDR3 length equals 13 residues. The V and J ends lost 2 bases and 7 bases respectively, with 6 bases between them. Germline V lookup: CDR1 MNHEY, CDR2 SMNVEV (reference sequence). CDR3 sequence (DNA): TGTGCCAGCAGTTTAGACGGGAATTCACCCCTCCACTTT. Translating it yields CASSLDGNSPLHF.

The rearrangement joins TRBV20-1 to TRBJ1-5, with a possible D match to TRBD1 (6 bases). V lost 3 bases to trimming and J lost 3 bases, with 12 bases between them. The CDR3 covers 14 residues. Germline V gives CDR1 DFQATT, CDR2 SNEGSKA (reference sequence). The CDR3 DNA follows: TGCAGTGCTAGTGTTCGGGGGGCCAATCAGCCCCAGCATTTT. Amino acid sequence: CSASVRGANQPQHF.

The chain employs TRBV24-1 and TRBJ2-1; 7 positions match TRBD2. V lost 4 bases and J lost 9; bases outside the gene matches: 14. The CDR3 has 16 amino acids. CDR1 is KGHDR and CDR2 is SFDVKD in the germline V gene. DNA of the CDR3: TGTGCCACCAGTGAGACTACCGGGGGGACGAGGAGTGAGCAGTTCTTC. This sequence encodes CATSETTGGTRSEQFF.

This chain uses TRBV3-1 (or the pseudogene TRBV3-2) with TRBJ2-7; D not resolved. The germline V gene encodes CDR1 LGHDT and CDR2 YNNKEL (reference sequence). V was clipped by 1 base and J by 7 bases, with 11 bases between them. The CDR3 totals 13 residues. CDR3 in DNA: TGTGCCAGCAGCCAAGTTAGCCTCGGGGAGCAGTACTTC. It translates to CASSQVSLGEQYF.

The genes are TRBV21-1 and TRBJ2-7; the DNA was not used to check the table's D call, TRBD1. TRBV21-1 is tagged as a pseudogene. The CDR3 runs 15 residues. The DNA of the CDR3 is TGTGCCAGCAGCTCTCGGCAGGGCAGCCTCCACGAGCAGTACTTC. Translated, it gives CASSSRQGSLHEQYF.

The chain employs TRBV10-3 and TRBJ2-7, with 10 bases aligning to TRBD2. The CDR3 is made up of 14 amino acids. The J segment lost 7 bases and the V segment lost 4 bases, leaving 7 bases of the junction unmatched. The germline V gene has CDR1 ENHRY and CDR2 SYGVKD. The CDR3 DNA reads as TGTGCCATCAGTGGCCTAGCGGGAGCTCAAGAGCAGTACTTC. It yields the protein CAISGLAGAQEQYF.

This rearrangement joins TRBV6-5 to TRBJ2-5; D is possibly TRBD2 (7 bases). CDR1 is MNHEY and CDR2 is SVGAGI in the germline V gene. V lost 2 bases, J lost 7 bases, and 14 bases lay in between. The CDR3 totals 14 residues. DNA for the CDR3: TGTGCCAGCAGTTACGGGGGGGCCGGTGGGACCCAGTACTTC. Its protein product is CASSYGGAGGTQYF.

In its sample, this clone was seen a few times. This sequence joins TRBV4-2 and TRBJ1-1, with 9 bases that match TRBD1. CDR3 size: 16 residues. Germline V gene sequence: CDR1 LGHNA, CDR2 YNFKEQ. V shed 0 bases, J shed 3 bases, and the junction held 5 bases outside the gene matches. CDR3 residues: CASSQDTRTGDTEAFF. The CDR3 nucleotides are TGTGCCAGCAGCCAAGATACTAGGACAGGGGACACTGAAGCTTTCTTT.

The DNA for the CDR3 is TGTGCCAGCACGTTTGGGGACAGGTACACGAACACTGAAGCTTTCTTT. Amino acid sequence: CASTFGDRYTNTEAFF. The V gene is TRBV28, the J gene TRBJ1-1, with 8 bases aligning to TRBD1. Germline V gives CDR1 MDHEN, CDR2 SYDVKM. The CDR3 sequence is 16 residues long. V dropped 7 bases and J dropped 1; count of bases not matched to a gene: 11.

The chain uses TRBV3-1 (or the pseudogene TRBV3-2) and TRBJ2-7; 14 bases match TRBD2. The CDR3 covers 21 residues. Trimming took 0 bases from V and 4 from J; bases not matched to a gene: 17. CDR1 LGHDT and CDR2 YNNKEL come from the germline V gene (reference sequence). This CDR3 is CASSQDTDIRLAGGPGYEQYF. Written as DNA, the CDR3 is TGTGCCAGCAGCCAAGATACCGACATCCGACTAGCGGGGGGGCCAGGGTACGAGCAGTACTTC.

The rearrangement uses TRBV5-8 and TRBJ2-6, with 7 bases aligning to TRBD1. J gave up 0 bases and V 4 bases, and 7 bases lay outside the gene matches. The length of the CDR3 is 17 residues. Germline values: CDR1 SGHTS, CDR2 YDEGEE. The CDR3 nucleotides are TGTGCCAGCAGCCGAGGACAGGTCTCCTCTGGGGCCAACGTCCTGACTTTC. This sequence encodes CASSRGQVSSGANVLTF. Filled out from reference TRBV5-8 and TRBJ2-6, the complete variable domain reads EAGVTQSPTHLIKTRGQQATLRCSPISGHTSVYWYQQALGLGLQFLLWYDEGEERNRGNFPPRFSGRQFPNYSSELNVNALELEDSALYLCASSRGQVSSGANVLTFGAGSRLTVL.

A single count supports this clone. The V gene is TRBV6-5, the J gene TRBJ1-2; D is unclear. The V end lost 5 bases, the J end lost 5 bases, and 15 bases lay between the germline ends. Germline CDR1 is MNHEY and CDR2 is SVGAGI. This CDR3 region has 14 residues. This chain's CDR3 is CASSNREGVYGYTF. CDR3 bases: TGTGCCAGCAGTAACCGGGAGGGCGTATATGGCTACACCTTC.

The J gene is TRBJ1-2, the V gene TRBV7-2, with a weak D call TRBD1 (6 bases). Germline values: CDR1 SGHTA, CDR2 FQGNSA. Trimming left V 5 bases short and J 4 bases short, with 17 bases between. The CDR3 has 15 residues. The CDR3 sequence is CASSPRTVPLYGYTF. CDR3 bases: TGTGCCAGCAGCCCAAGGACAGTCCCACTCTATGGCTACACCTTC.

The chain couples TRBV9 to TRBJ2-5; weak D call: TRBD1 (5 bases). The CDR3 is 15 residues long. Per germline, CDR1 SGDLS and CDR2 YYNGEE. Trimming removed 0 bases at V and 1 base at J, with 10 bases between. The CDR3 sequence is CASSVGRGPQETQYF. The CDR3, as DNA: TGTGCCAGCAGCGTAGGAAGGGGTCCCCAAGAGACCCAGTACTTC. The whole variable domain, remainder taken from reference TRBV9 and TRBJ2-5, is DSGVTQTPKHLITATGQRVTLRCSPRSGDLSVYWYQQSLDQGLQFLIQYYNGEERAKGNILERFSAQQFPDLHSELNLSSLELGDSALYFCASSVGRGPQETQYFGPGTRLLVL.

This chain uses TRBV7-8 with TRBJ2-3; D unresolved. Germline CDR1 and CDR2: SGHVS and FQNEAQ. Trimming pared 5 bases from V and 4 bases from J, leaving 10 bases between. The length of the CDR3 is 13 residues. The chain's CDR3 is CASSPAGPDTQYF. In DNA, the CDR3 is TGTGCCAGCAGCCCCGCCGGGCCAGATACGCAGTATTTT.

The chain employs TRBV6-5 and TRBJ1-1; TRBD1 might be the D (5 bases). Trimming removed 6 bases from V and 3 bases from J, with 17 bases in between. From germline, CDR1 is MNHEY and CDR2 SVGAGI. The CDR3 has 15 residues. CDR3 DNA sequence: TGTGCCAGCAGACCGGAGAGGGGATGGGACACTGAAGCTTTCTTT. This encodes CASRPERGWDTEAFF.

The rearrangement links TRBV7-2 to TRBJ2-7; TRBD2 matches 11 bases. The V gene end was trimmed by 2 bases and the J gene end by 5 bases; junction bases not matched to a gene: 5. The CDR3 has 15 amino acids. CDR1 is SGHTA and CDR2 is FQGNSA in the germline V gene. In DNA, the CDR3 is TGTGCCAGCAGCTTATCTAGCGGGAGGAGAAACGAGCAGTACTTC. It codes for CASSLSSGRRNEQYF.

This chain links TRBV11-2 with TRBJ2-7; 14 positions agree with TRBD2. There are 18 residues in the CDR3. CDR1 and CDR2 (germline): SGHAT, FQNNGV. The J segment lost 7 bases and the V segment lost 1 base, leaving 12 bases of the junction unmatched. As DNA, the CDR3 is TGTGCCAGCAGCTTAGGGGCCCCGGGACTAGCGGGAGTGGGAGAGCAGTACTTC. It yields the protein CASSLGAPGLAGVGEQYF. Variable domain in full (rest from reference TRBV11-2 and TRBJ2-7): EAGVAQSPRYKIIEKRQSVAFWCNPISGHATLYWYQQILGQGPKLLIQFQNNGVVDDSQLPKDRFSAERLKGVDSTLKIQPAKLEDSAVYLCASSLGAPGLAGVGEQYFGPGTRLTVT.

This clone was recorded once. The chain links TRBV4-3 to TRBJ2-6; D is undetermined. This CDR3 has 15 amino acids. The ends were cut back, 1 base at V and 2 bases at J, with 6 bases in the middle. Germline CDR1 reads LGHNA; CDR2 reads YSLEER. Here the CDR3 DNA reads TGCGCCAGCAGCCAAGGGCAGCCTGGGGCCAACGTCCTGACTTTC. Encoded protein: CASSQGQPGANVLTF.

V usage is TRBV6-5 and J usage is TRBJ1-6; D possibly corresponds to TRBD1 (5 bases). Trimming removed 6 bases from V and 18 bases from J, with 18 bases in between. Germline CDR1 reads MNHEY; CDR2 reads SVGAGI. This CDR3 is 12 amino acids long. The CDR3 protein is CASSGGGFEGHF. The CDR3 DNA reads as TGTGCCAGCAGCGGGGGGGGTTTCGAAGGCCACTTT.

The V gene is TRBV9, the J gene TRBJ1-5, with a tentative D call TRBD1 (6 bases). This CDR3 has 14 amino acids. Trimming removed 3 bases at V and 6 bases at J, with 13 bases between. CDR1 SGDLS and CDR2 YYNGEE come from the germline V gene. Here the CDR3 reads CASSAEGGGQPQHF. The CDR3 coding sequence is TGTGCCAGCAGCGCTGAGGGGGGGGGTCAGCCCCAGCATTTT. The variable domain in full, with the rest retrieved from reference TRBV9 and TRBJ1-5, is DSGVTQTPKHLITATGQRVTLRCSPRSGDLSVYWYQQSLDQGLQFLIQYYNGEERAKGNILERFSAQQFPDLHSELNLSSLELGDSALYFCASSAEGGGQPQHFGDGTRLSIL.